What follows are 9 T cell receptor beta chains derived from one specimen sequenced in a study of blood T cells in healthy people across ages (dated by TCRdb to about 2015). Libraries were constructed by 5' RACE. The sequencing machine was an Illumina HiSeq 2500. A second PCR of roughly 6 to 12 cycles was run with a J-beta primer mix and a sample-barcoded 5' primer. TCRdb applied fastp at Q25 and MiXCR to the public reads, then kept only in-frame beta chains. Rows with one shared CDR3 protein collapse into an entry with the most common genes and DNA. This sample holds approximately 780,000 distinct CDR3 sequences; roughly 24% were observed only once. The ten largest clones capture 2.5% to 3.5% of the sample. These data were likewise used in another study, on T cells of mothers and their children.

The source material was blood. The receptors stem from a boy between 10 and 17 years old in good health.

The chain recombines TRBV5-1 with TRBJ1-2, with unresolved D. V gave up 3 bases and J gave up 14 bases, with 20 bases separating them. The CDR3 loop spans 13 amino acids. Germline V gene data show CDR1 as SGHRS and CDR2 as YFSETQ. CDR3 region: CASSWESLYTGTF. CDR3 coding DNA: TGCGCCAGCAGCTGGGAATCTTTATACACCGGGACCTTC.

There are a few counts of this clonotype. This chain uses TRBV27 with TRBJ1-2; D call uncertain. Trimming cost V 5 bases and J 3 bases, with 13 bases left between them. The germline V gene has CDR1 MNHEY and CDR2 SMNVEV (reference sequence). The CDR3 is made up of 14 amino acids. Here the CDR3 DNA reads TGTGCCAGCAGTCCTGCGTCAGACTACTATGGCTACACCTTC. It translates to CASSPASDYYGYTF.

This clonotype has more than one count but fewer than ten. CDR3 amino acids: CASSLKRLNYEQYF. The CDR3 DNA reads as TGTGCCAGCAGCTTAAAACGGCTAAACTACGAGCAGTACTTC. The J gene is TRBJ2-5, the V gene TRBV7-2; no clear D gene. With the DNA end fitting TRBJ2-7 better, the J assignment may be wrong. The CDR3 extends over 14 amino acids. The germline CDR1 and CDR2 sequences are SGHTA and FQGNSA.

This clonotype was counted a few times. The gene calls are TRBV30 and TRBJ2-7; D gene uncertain. V lost 1 base to trimming and J lost 4 bases, with 8 bases between them. CDR3 length equals 12 residues. Germline lookup yields CDR1 GTSNPN and CDR2 SVGIG (reference sequence). DNA for the CDR3: TGTGCCTGGAGTGCCCCTAAGTACGAGCAGTACTTC. Protein sequence: CAWSAPKYEQYF.

This chain uses TRBV12-3 or TRBV12-4 with TRBJ2-3, with 8 bases that match TRBD2. The V and J ends lost 5 bases and 9 bases, in that order; junction bases with no gene match: 16. The CDR3 runs to 16 residues. The CDR3 is CASSPNSGASGSTQYF. The DNA of the CDR3 is TGTGCCAGCAGTCCCAATAGCGGGGCGAGCGGGTCGACGCAGTATTTT.

J is TRBJ2-1 and V is TRBV25-1; the match to TRBD2 covers 8 bases. This CDR3 contains 15 residues. The J segment lost 5 bases and the V segment lost 4 bases, leaving 7 bases of the junction unmatched. Germline assignment: CDR1 MGHDK and CDR2 SYGVNS. CDR3 sequence reads: CASSVRGGQNNEQFF. The DNA of the CDR3 is TGTGCCAGCAGTGTTCGGGGGGGCCAAAACAATGAGCAGTTCTTC.

This clonotype was counted ten times or more. The V and J genes are TRBV28 and TRBJ1-4; D gene uncertain. Germline V gives CDR1 MDHEN, CDR2 SYDVKM. The length of the CDR3 is 15 residues. Deletions cut 2 bases from V and 6 bases from J, with 13 bases between. The CDR3: CASSLADLSDEKLFF. CDR3 sequence (DNA): TGTGCCAGCAGTTTAGCCGATTTGAGCGATGAAAAACTGTTTTTT.

This rearrangement joins TRBV12-3 or TRBV12-4 to TRBJ2-5, with 9 bases aligning to TRBD2. V shed 5 bases and J 0 bases; nucleotides not matched to a gene: 4. The CDR3 totals 15 residues. In DNA form, the CDR3 reads TGTGCCAGCAGTCCTAGCGGGACAGACCAAGAGACCCAGTACTTC. It encodes CASSPSGTDQETQYF.

This clonotype has a handful of counts. This chain uses TRBV10-3 with TRBJ2-1, with TRBD2 as a possible D gene (5 bases). Trimming took 6 bases from V and 5 from J, leaving 11 bases between them. The CDR3 consists of 13 residues. In germline, CDR1 is ENHRY, CDR2 SYGVKD. CDR3 nucleotides: TGTGCCATCAGCCAGGACTTGAACAATGAGCAGTTCTTC. This translates into CAISQDLNNEQFF.